This T cell receptor (beta chain) was sequenced for a study of shared clonotypes between healthy human individuals. Study-wide background: The study drew on a couple of women and three men aged 18 to 49 as donors. Used for every donor were three CD4 naive, three CD4 memory, two CD8 naive and one CD8 memory plate. Study results and limitations: Among the subsets, naive ones generally showed larger estimated richness than memory ones.

Remarks on this clone: Its antigen is still unknown.

The investigators split CD4+ cells into a CD45RA+ naive subset and a CD45RA-negative memory subset. Sequencing used immunoSEQ multiplex PCR; TCRdb keeps in-frame clones, though not all of them. Of fewer than 3 million clones in the sample, under 95% were seen once. The V gene end was trimmed by 4 bases and the J gene end by 5 bases; junction bases not matched to a gene: 6. The CDR3 contains 15 residues. Germline-derived CDR1 and CDR2 are SGHDT and YYEEEE. The rearrangement uses TRBV5-6 and TRBJ2-2; 9 bases agree with TRBD1. This clonotype was obtained from a man younger than 35 in good health. Some clones in this sample may be carry-over from other donors' samples. Specimen: naive CD4+ T cells from PBMCs. Described subset: CD45RA+ positively selected. CDR3 in DNA: TGTGCCAGCAGCGGGGGACAGGGTAAAACCGGGGAGCTGTTTTTT. It encodes CASSGGQGKTGELFF.